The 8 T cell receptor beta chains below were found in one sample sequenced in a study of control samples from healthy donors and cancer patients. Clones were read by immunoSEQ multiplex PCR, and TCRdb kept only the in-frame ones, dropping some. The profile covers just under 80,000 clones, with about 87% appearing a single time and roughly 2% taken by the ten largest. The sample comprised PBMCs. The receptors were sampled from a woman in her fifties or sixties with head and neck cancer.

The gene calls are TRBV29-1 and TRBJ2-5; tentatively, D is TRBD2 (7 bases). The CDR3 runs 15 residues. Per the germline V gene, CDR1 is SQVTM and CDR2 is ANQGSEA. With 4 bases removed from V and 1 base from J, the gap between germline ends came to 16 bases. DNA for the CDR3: TGCAGCGTTGCCGGGGGGCTTGGAATCCAAGAGACCCAGTACTTC. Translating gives CSVAGGLGIQETQYF.

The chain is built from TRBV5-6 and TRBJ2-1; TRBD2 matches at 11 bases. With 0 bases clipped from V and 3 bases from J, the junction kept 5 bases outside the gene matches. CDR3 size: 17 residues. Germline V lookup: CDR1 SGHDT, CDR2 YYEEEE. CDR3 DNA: TGTGCCAGCAGCTTGGAGCTGGGGACTAGCGGCTACAATGAGCAGTTCTTC. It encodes CASSLELGTSGYNEQFF.

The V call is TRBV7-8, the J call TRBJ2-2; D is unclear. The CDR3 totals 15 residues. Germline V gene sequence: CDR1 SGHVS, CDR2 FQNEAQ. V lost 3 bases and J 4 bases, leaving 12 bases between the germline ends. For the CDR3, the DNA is TGTGCCAGCAGCTTCGATGGGGTTAGCACCGGGGAGCTGTTTTTT. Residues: CASSFDGVSTGELFF.

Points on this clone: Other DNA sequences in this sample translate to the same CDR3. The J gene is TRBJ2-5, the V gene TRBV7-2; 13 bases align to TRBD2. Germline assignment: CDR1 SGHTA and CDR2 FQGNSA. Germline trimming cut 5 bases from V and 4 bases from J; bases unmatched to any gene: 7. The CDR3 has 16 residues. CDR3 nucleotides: TGTGCCAGCAGCCCCCGGACTAGCGGGAGCGGAGAGACCCAGTACTTC. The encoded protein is CASSPRTSGSGETQYF.

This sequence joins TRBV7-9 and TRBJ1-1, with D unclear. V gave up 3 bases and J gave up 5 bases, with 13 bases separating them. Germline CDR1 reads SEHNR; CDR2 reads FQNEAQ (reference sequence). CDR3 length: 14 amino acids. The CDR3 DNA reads TGTGCCAGCAGCTTCCCCCCGGGAACAACTGAAGCTTTCTTT. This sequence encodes CASSFPPGTTEAFF.

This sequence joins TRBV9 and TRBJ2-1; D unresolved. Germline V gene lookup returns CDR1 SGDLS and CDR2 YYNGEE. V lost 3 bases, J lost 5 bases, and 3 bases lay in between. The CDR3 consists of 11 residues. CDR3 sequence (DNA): TGTGCCAGCAGCGGAAACAATGAGCAGTTCTTC. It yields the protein CASSGNNEQFF.

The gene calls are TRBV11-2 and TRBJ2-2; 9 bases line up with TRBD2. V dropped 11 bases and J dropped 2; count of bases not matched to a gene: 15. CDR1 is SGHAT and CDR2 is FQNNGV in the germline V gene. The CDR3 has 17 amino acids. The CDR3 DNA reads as TGTGCCGCGCGATCGCGGGAGGGCCTATACAACACCGGGGAGCTGTTTTTT. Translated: CAARSREGLYNTGELFF.

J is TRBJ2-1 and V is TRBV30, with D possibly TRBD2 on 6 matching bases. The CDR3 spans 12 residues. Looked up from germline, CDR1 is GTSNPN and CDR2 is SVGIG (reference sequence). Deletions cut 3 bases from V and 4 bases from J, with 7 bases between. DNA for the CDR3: TGTGCCTGGAGACGGGGGTACAATGAGCAGTTCTTC. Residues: CAWRRGYNEQFF. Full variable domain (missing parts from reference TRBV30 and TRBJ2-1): SQTIHQWPATLVQPVGSPLSLECTVEGTSNPNLYWYRQAAGRGLQLLFYSVGIGQISSEVPQNLSASRPQDRQFILSSKKLLLSDSGFYLCAWRRGYNEQFFGPGTRLTVL.